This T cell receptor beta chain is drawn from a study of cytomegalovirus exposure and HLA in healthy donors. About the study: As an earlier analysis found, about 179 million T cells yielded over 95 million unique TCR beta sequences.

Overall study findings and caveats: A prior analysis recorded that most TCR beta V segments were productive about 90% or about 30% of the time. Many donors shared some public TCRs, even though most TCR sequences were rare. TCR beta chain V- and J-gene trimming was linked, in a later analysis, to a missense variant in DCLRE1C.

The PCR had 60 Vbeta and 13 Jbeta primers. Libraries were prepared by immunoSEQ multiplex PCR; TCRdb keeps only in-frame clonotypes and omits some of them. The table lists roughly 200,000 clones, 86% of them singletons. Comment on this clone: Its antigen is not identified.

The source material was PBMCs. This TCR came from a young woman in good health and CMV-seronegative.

The CDR3 sequence is CASSLGGGRSSTEAFF. As DNA, the CDR3 is TGTGCCAGCAGCTTAGGAGGGGGTCGGTCTAGCACTGAAGCTTTCTTT. The genes are TRBV13 and TRBJ1-1; tentative D call: TRBD1 (6 bases). This CDR3 has 16 residues. The germline V gene encodes CDR1 PRHDT and CDR2 FYEKMQ (reference sequence). V lost 0 bases and J 4 bases, leaving 15 bases between the germline ends. Complete variable domain (other parts from reference TRBV13 and TRBJ1-1): AAGVIQSPRHLIKEKRETATLKCYPIPRHDTVYWYQQGPGQDPQFLISFYEKMQSDKGSIPDRFSAQQFSDYHSELNMSSLELGDSALYFCASSLGGGRSSTEAFFGQGTRLTVV.